These 7 T cell receptor beta chains were sequenced from one sample in a study of T cell responses to AZD1222 COVID-19 vaccine. The table came from immunoSEQ multiplex PCR; TCRdb's copy has only in-frame clones and leaves some out. This sample has approximately 43,000 clones; 70% to 90% occur once, and the top ten carry roughly 25%. The source was peripheral blood, collected 28 days after the second AZD1222 dose. All receptors derive from an adult who received the AZD1222 COVID-19 vaccine.

The V call is TRBV19, the J call TRBJ2-3, with 7 nucleotides matching TRBD1. There are 14 residues in the CDR3. The ends lost 4 bases at V and 3 bases at J; junction bases unmatched: 4. Per germline, CDR1 LNHDA and CDR2 SQIVND (reference sequence). The CDR3 is CASSTQGWTDTQYF. The CDR3 region has the DNA TGTGCCAGTAGTACACAGGGGTGGACAGATACGCAGTATTTT.

The chain recombines TRBV7-2 with TRBJ1-2; D uncertain. V was trimmed by 2 bases and J by 8 bases, leaving 12 bases between them. Germline CDR1 and CDR2: SGHTA and FQGNSA. There are 13 residues in the CDR3. CDR3 coding DNA: TGTGCCAGCAGCTTATGGACTGAAGGGGGCTACACCTTC. This codes for CASSLWTEGGYTF. The full variable domain, in which reference TRBV7-2 and TRBJ1-2 provide the parts outside the CDR3, is GAGVSQSPSNKVTEKGKDVELRCDPISGHTALYWYRQSLGQGLEFLIYFQGNSAPDKSGLPSDRFSAERTGGSVSTLTIQRTQQEDSAVYLCASSLWTEGGYTFGSGTRLTVV.

This chain uses TRBV7-2 with TRBJ1-5, with unresolved D. Trimming removed 0 bases from V and 7 bases from J, with 7 bases in between. CDR1 is SGHTA and CDR2 is FQGNSA in the germline V gene. CDR3 length: 13 amino acids. CDR3 nucleotides: TGTGCCAGCAGCTTAGCTCCTAGGCAGCCCCAGCATTTT. Translation: CASSLAPRQPQHF.

The CDR3 loop reads CASTTVPGGGYGYTF. DNA for the CDR3: TGTGCCAGCACGACAGTCCCCGGAGGCGGCTATGGCTACACCTTC. The chain couples TRBV27 to TRBJ1-2; maybe TRBD1 (5 bases). Germline V gene sequence: CDR1 MNHEY, CDR2 SMNVEV (reference sequence). CDR3 size: 15 residues. V lost 7 bases and J lost 4, with 19 bases in between.

This clone was seen once. CDR3 sequence: CASSLGRNNEQFF. CDR3 nucleotides: TGTGCCAGCAGCTTAGGACGGAACAATGAGCAGTTCTTC. The V and J genes are TRBV7-2 and TRBJ2-1; D is ambiguous. CDR1 and CDR2 from the germline V gene are SGHTA and FQGNSA. The germline V and J ends were trimmed by 1 base and 5 bases, with 6 bases remaining between them. CDR3 length: 13 amino acids. The complete variable domain, with remaining parts taken from reference TRBV7-2 and TRBJ2-1, reads GAGVSQSPSNKVTEKGKDVELRCDPISGHTALYWYRQSLGQGLEFLIYFQGNSAPDKSGLPSDRFSAERTGGSVSTLTIQRTQQEDSAVYLCASSLGRNNEQFFGPGTRLTVL.

This clone was detected only once. The V gene is TRBV2, the J gene TRBJ1-1; 8 nucleotides line up with TRBD1. Per the germline V gene, CDR1 is SNHLY and CDR2 is FYNNEI. J lost 1 base, V lost 7 bases, and 5 bases had no gene match. This CDR3 is built from 14 residues. The CDR3 spells CASKDREGNTEAFF. In DNA, the CDR3 is TGTGCCAGCAAGGACAGGGAGGGGAACACTGAAGCTTTCTTT.

The J gene is TRBJ1-1, the V gene TRBV18; the D is unclear. There are 14 residues in the CDR3. V gave up 2 bases and J gave up 3 bases, with 10 bases separating them. Germline assignment: CDR1 KGHSH and CDR2 LQKENI. CDR3 residues: CASSPVTGDTEAFF. The CDR3 DNA reads as TGTGCCAGCTCACCAGTGACGGGTGACACTGAAGCTTTCTTT.